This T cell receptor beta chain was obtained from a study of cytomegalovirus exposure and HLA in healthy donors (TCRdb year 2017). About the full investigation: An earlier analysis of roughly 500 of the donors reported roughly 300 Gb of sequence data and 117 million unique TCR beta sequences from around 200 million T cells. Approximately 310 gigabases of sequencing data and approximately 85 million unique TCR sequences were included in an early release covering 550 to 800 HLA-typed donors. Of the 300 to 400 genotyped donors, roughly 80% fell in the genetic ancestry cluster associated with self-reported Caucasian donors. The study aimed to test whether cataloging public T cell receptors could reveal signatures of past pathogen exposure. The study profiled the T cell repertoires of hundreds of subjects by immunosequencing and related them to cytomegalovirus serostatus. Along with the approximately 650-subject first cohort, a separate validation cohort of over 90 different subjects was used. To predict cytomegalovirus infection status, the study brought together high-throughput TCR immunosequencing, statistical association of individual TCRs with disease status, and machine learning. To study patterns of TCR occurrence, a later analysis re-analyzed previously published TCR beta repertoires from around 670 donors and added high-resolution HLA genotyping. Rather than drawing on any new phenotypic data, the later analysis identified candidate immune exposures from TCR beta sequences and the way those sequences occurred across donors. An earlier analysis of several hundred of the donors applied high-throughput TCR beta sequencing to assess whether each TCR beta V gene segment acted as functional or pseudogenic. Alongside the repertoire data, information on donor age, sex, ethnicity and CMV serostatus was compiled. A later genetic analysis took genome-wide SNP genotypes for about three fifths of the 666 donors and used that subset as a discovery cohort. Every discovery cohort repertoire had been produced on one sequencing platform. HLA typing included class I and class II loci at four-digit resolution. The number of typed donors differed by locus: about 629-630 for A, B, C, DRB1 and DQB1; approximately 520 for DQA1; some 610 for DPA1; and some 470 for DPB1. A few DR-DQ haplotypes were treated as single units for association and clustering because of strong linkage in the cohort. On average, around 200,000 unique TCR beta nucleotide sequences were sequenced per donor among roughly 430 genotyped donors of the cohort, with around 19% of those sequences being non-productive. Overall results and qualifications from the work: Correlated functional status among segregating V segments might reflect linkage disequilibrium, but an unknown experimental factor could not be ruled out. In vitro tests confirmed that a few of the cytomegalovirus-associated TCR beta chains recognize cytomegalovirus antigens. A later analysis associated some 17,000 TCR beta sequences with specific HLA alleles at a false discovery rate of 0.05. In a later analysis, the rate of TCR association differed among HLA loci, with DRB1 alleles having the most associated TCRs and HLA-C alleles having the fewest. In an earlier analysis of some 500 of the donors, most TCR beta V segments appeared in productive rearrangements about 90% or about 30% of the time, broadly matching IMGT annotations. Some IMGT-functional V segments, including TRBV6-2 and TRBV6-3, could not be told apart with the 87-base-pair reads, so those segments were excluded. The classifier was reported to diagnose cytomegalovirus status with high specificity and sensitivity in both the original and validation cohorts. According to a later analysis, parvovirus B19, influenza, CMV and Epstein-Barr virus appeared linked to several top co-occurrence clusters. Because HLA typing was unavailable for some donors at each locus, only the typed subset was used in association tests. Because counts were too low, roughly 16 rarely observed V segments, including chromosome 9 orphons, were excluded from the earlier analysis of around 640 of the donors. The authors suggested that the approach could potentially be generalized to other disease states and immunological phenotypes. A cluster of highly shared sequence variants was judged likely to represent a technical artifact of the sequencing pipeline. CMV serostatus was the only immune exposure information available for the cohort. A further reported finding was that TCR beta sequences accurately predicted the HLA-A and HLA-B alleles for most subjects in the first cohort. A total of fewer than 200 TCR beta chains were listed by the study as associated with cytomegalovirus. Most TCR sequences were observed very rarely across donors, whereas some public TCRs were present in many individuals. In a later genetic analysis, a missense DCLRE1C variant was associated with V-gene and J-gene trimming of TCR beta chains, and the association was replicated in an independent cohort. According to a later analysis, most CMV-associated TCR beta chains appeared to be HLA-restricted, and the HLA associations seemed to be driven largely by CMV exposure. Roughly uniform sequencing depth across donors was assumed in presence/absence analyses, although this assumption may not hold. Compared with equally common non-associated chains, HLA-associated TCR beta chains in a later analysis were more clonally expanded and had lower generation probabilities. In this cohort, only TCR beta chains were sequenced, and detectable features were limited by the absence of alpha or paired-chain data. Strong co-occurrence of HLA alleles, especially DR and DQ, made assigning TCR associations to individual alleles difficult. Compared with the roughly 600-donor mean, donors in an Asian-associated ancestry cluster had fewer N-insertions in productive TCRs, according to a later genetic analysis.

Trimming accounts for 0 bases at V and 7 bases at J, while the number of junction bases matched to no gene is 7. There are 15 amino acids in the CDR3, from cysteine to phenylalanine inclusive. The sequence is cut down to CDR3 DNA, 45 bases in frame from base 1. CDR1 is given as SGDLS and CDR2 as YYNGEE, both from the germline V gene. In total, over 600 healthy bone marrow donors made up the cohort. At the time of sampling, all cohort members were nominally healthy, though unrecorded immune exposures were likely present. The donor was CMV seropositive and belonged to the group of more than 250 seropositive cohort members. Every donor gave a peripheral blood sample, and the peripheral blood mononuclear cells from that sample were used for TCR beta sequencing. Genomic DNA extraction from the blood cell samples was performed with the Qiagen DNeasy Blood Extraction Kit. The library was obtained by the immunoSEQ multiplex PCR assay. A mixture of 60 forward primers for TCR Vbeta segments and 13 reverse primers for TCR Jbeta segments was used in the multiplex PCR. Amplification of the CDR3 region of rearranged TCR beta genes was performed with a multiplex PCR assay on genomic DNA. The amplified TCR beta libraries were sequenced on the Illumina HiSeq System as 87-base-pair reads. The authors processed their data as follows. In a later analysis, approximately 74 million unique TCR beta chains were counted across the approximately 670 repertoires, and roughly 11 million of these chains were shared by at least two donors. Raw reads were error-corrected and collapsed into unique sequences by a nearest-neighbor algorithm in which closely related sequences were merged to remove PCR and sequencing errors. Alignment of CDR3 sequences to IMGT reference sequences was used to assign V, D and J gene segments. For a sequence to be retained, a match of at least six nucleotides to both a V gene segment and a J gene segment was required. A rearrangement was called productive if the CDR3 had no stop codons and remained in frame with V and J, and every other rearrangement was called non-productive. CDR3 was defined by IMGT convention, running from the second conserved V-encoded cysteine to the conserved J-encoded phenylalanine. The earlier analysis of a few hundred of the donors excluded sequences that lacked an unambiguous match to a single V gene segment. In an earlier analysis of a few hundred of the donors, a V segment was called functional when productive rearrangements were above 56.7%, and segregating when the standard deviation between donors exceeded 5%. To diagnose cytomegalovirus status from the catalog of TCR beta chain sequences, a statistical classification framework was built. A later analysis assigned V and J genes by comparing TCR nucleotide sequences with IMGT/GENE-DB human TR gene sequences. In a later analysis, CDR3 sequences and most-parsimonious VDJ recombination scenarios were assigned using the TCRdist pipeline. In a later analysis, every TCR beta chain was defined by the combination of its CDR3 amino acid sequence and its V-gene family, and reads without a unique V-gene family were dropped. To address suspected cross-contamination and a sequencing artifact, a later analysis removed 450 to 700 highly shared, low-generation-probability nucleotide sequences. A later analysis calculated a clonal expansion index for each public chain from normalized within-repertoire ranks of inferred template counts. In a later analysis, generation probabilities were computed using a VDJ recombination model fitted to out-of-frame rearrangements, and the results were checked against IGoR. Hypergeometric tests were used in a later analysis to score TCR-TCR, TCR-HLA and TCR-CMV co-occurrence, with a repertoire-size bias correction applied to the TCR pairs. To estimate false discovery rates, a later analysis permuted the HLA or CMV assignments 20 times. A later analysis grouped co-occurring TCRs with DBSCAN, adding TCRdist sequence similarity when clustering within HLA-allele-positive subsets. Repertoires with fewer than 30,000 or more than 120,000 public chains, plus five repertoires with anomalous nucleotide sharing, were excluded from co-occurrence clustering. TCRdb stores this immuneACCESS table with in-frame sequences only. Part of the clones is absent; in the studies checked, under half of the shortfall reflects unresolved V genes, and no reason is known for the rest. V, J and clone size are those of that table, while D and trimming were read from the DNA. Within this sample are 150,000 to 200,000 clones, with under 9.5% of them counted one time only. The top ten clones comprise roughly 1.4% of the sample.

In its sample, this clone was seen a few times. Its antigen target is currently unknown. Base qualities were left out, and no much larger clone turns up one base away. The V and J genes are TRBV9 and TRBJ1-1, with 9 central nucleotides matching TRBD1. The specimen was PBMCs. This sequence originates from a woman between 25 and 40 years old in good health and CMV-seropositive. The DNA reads TGTGCCAGCAGCGTAGATGGCTCGGACAGGGGTGAAGCTTTCTTT. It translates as CASSVDGSDRGEAFF.